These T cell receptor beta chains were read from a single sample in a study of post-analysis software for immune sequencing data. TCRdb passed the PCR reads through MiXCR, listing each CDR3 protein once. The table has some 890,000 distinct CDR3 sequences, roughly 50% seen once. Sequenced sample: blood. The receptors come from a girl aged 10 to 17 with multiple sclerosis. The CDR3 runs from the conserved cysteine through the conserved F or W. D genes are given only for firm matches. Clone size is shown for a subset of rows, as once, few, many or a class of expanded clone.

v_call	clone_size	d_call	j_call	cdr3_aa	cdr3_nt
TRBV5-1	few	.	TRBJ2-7	CASSLHGGALYEQYF	TGCGCCAGCAGCCTCCATGGGGGCGCGTTGTACGAGCAGTACTTC
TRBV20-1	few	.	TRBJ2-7	CSARDRGVPYEQYF	TGCAGTGCTAGAGATCGAGGGGTTCCCTACGAGCAGTACTTC
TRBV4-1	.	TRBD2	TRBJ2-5	CASSQLGLAGVETQYF	TGCGCCAGCAGCCAACTAGGACTAGCGGGAGTAGAGACCCAGTACTTC
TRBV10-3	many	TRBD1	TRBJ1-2	CAIREQGNYGYTF	TGTGCCATCAGAGAACAGGGGAACTATGGCTACACCTTC
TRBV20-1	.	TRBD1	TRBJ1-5	CSAVGQGGGQPQHF	TGCAGCGCTGTGGGACAGGGTGGCGGTCAGCCCCAGCATTTT
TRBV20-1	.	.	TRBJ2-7	CSARSPGTTVYEQYF	TGCAGTGCCCGGAGCCCTGGGACGACGGTCTACGAGCAGTACTTC
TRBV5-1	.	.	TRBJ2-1	CASTLTDGSYNEQFF	TGCGCCAGCACCCTGACGGACGGGAGCTACAATGAGCAGTTCTTC
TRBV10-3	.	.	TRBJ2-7	CAISEWADRSYEQYF	TGTGCCATCAGTGAGTGGGCAGACCGCTCCTACGAGCAGTACTTC
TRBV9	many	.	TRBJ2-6	CASSPGSGANVLTF	TGTGCCAGCAGCCCAGGCTCTGGGGCCAACGTCCTGACTTTC
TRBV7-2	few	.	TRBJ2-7	CATGEWGKLPYEQYF	TGTGCCACCGGAGAATGGGGAAAACTTCCCTACGAGCAGTACTTC
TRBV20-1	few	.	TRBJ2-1	CSARDPEVPRYNEQFF	TGCAGTGCTAGAGACCCAGAGGTCCCCCGCTACAATGAGCAGTTCTTC
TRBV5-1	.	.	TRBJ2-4	CASSLAGRERGIQYF	TGCGCCAGCAGCTTGGCGGGTAGGGAGAGAGGCATTCAGTACTTC
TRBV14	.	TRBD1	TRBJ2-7	CASSPKPPTGIEHEQYF	TGTGCCAGCAGCCCAAAGCCCCCGACAGGGATTGAGCACGAGCAGTACTTC
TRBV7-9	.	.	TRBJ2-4	CASSPNRGDGSMGIQYF	TGTGCCAGCAGCCCGAATAGGGGGGATGGATCTATGGGCATTCAGTACTTC
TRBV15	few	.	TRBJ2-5	CATSARDKQEGETQYF	TGTGCCACCAGCGCCCGGGACAAACAAGAGGGGGAGACCCAGTACTTC
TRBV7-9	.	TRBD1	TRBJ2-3	CASSPGTGVADTQYF	TGTGCCAGCAGCCCCGGGACAGGGGTCGCAGATACGCAGTATTTT
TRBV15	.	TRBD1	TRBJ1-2	CATSRVRQGPGGYTF	TGTGCCACCAGCAGAGTGAGACAGGGGCCCGGTGGCTACACCTTC
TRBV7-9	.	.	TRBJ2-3	CASSLALDSTDTQYF	TGTGCCAGCAGCTTAGCCCTGGACAGCACAGATACGCAGTATTTT
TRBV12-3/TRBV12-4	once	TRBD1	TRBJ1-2	CASTQGQAAYGYTF	TGTGCCAGCACCCAGGGACAGGCAGCCTATGGCTACACCTTC
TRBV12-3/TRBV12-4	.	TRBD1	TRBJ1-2	CASSFSNRGGYGYTF	TGTGCCAGCAGTTTTTCGAACAGGGGAGGATATGGCTACACCTTC
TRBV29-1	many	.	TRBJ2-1	CSGQDPRGGSYNEQFF	TGCAGCGGACAGGACCCACGAGGGGGCTCCTACAATGAGCAGTTCTTC
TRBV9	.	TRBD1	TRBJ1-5	CASSAETGDNQPQHF	TGTGCCAGCAGCGCAGAGACAGGGGACAATCAGCCCCAGCATTTT
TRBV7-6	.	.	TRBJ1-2	CASSSLRVEAANYGYTF	TGTGCCAGCAGCTCCCTCCGGGTGGAGGCGGCTAACTATGGCTACACCTTC
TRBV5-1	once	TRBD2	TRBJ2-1	CASSAVGTSFDEQFF	TGCGCCAGCAGTGCCGTCGGGACTAGTTTCGATGAGCAGTTCTTC
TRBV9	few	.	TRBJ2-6	CASSAGWSSFSGANVLTF	TGTGCCAGCAGCGCGGGTTGGAGCAGCTTCTCTGGGGCCAACGTCCTGACTTTC
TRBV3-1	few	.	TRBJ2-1	CASSAPPLGGGNEQFF	TGTGCCAGCAGCGCACCTCCCCTCGGGGGAGGCAATGAGCAGTTCTTC
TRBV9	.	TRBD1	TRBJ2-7	CASSEGQGFYERYF	TGTGCCAGCAGCGAGGGACAGGGTTTCTACGAGCGGTACTTC
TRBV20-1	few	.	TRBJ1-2	CSAADSSRIGYGYTF	TGCAGTGCTGCTGACAGTAGTCGCATTGGGTATGGCTACACCTTC
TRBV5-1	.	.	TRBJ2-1	CASSQTQTGSSYNEQFF	TGCGCCAGCAGCCAGACCCAGACGGGGAGCTCCTACAATGAGCAGTTCTTC
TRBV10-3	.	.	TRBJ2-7	CASWDGSYEQYF	TGTGCCTCCTGGGACGGGTCCTACGAGCAGTACTTC
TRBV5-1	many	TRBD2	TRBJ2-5	CASRSGLAGDRETQYF	TGCGCCAGCAGATCAGGACTAGCGGGGGACAGGGAGACCCAGTACTTC
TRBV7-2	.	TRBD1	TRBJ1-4	CASSTYRGEKLFF	TGTGCCAGCAGCACCTACAGGGGAGAAAAACTGTTTTTT
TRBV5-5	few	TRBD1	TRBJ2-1	CASSFSGQGNEQFF	TGTGCCAGCAGCTTTTCTGGACAGGGTAATGAGCAGTTCTTC
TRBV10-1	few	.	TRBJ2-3	CASSGDSDTQYF	TGCGCCAGCAGCGGGGACTCGGATACGCAGTATTTT
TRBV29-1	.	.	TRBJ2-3	CSVGTLGGGDTQYF	TGCAGCGTGGGGACCCTCGGCGGTGGAGATACGCAGTATTTT
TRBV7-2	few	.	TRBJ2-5	CASISAETQYF	TGTGCCAGCATATCAGCAGAGACCCAGTACTTC
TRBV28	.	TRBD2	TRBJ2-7	CASSDFGAGRDYEQYF	TGTGCCAGCAGCGACTTTGGGGCAGGGAGGGACTACGAGCAGTACTTC
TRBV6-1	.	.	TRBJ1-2	CASSSSLGIPTGYGYTF	TGTGCCAGCAGTAGCTCTCTAGGGATACCAACAGGGTATGGCTACACCTTC
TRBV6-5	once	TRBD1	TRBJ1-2	CASSRGQGWNYGYTF	TGTGCCAGCAGTAGGGGACAGGGATGGAACTATGGCTACACCTTC
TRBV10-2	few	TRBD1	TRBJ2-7	CASSGQGSRDYEQYF	TGCGCCAGCAGCGGACAGGGGTCAAGGGACTACGAGCAGTACTTC
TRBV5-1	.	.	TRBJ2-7	CASTPGTNHGEQYF	TGCGCCAGCACTCCGGGGACCAACCATGGCGAGCAGTACTTC
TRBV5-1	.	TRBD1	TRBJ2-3	CAGSLAGTGGIMTDTQYF	TGCGCCGGCAGCTTGGCGGGAACAGGGGGCATCATGACAGATACGCAGTATTTT
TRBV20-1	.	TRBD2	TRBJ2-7	CSAIHNSGVYEQYF	TGCAGTGCTATCCACAATAGCGGGGTCTACGAGCAGTACTTC
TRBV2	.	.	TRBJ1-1	CASSELDRTEAFF	TGTGCCAGCAGTGAATTGGACCGCACTGAAGCTTTCTTT
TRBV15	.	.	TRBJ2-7	CATSSRPGSFYEQYF	TGTGCCACCAGCAGTCGCCCAGGATCCTTCTACGAGCAGTACTTC
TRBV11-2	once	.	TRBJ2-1	CASSLDRRGPNNEQFF	TGTGCCAGCAGCTTAGATCGACGGGGGCCCAACAATGAGCAGTTCTTC
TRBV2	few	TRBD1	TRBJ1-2	CASSNRGRNYGYTF	TGTGCCAGCAGTAACAGGGGGCGCAACTATGGCTACACCTTC
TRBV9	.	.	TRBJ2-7	CASSVAEGYEQYF	TGTGCCAGCAGCGTAGCTGAGGGTTACGAGCAGTACTTC
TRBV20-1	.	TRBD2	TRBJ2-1	CSAGAGGLAGVNEQFF	TGCAGTGCTGGCGCCGGGGGACTAGCGGGGGTCAATGAGCAGTTCTTC